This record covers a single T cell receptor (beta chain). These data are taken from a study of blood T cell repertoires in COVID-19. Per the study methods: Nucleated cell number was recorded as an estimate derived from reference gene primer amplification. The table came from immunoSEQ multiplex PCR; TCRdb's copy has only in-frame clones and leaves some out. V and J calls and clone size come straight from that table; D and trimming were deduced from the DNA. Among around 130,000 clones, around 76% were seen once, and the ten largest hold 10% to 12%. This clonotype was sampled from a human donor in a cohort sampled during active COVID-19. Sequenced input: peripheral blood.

The CDR3 here is CASRFGTGSYEQYF. The CDR3, as DNA: TGTGCCAGCAGGTTTGGGACAGGGTCTTACGAGCAGTACTTC. The chain couples TRBV13 to TRBJ2-7; 9 bases fit TRBD1. CDR3 length: 14 residues. The germline gives CDR1 PRHDT, CDR2 FYEKMQ (reference sequence). The trim removed 6 bases at V and 4 bases at J, leaving 7 bases unmatched.